Listed below are T cell receptor beta chains from one sample, sequenced in a study of blood T cell repertoires in COVID-19. TCRdb's copy holds only in-frame clones and misses some; the assay was immunoSEQ multiplex PCR. This table has around 210,000 clones, 65% to 90% appearing once. The material sequenced was peripheral blood. The source is a man aged 45-60 years with COVID-19, enrolled during active disease. CDR3s include the opening cysteine and the closing phenylalanine or tryptophan. Not every row has a clone size; where given, it reads once, few, many or a size class.

CASSEVRRTTDTQYF 15 TRBJ2-3 TRBV6-1 .
CASMNRDRSQETQYF 15 TRBJ2-5 TRBV5-4 once
CAIASGTSGANEQFF 15 TRBJ2-1 TRBV10-3 .
CASSALGPDTGELFF 15 TRBJ2-2 TRBV27 .
CASSQDLTGWNTEAFF 16 TRBJ1-1 TRBV4-1 once
CASSYSGRSYNSPLHF 16 TRBJ1-6 TRBV6-5 .
CASSRAGTGVEQYF 14 TRBJ2-7 TRBV18 .
CASSVLPGVPPPGGSGYTF 19 TRBJ1-2 TRBV9 .
CASSFRTGDGYTF 13 TRBJ1-2 TRBV27 .
CASSPGQGALLMNTEAFF 18 TRBJ1-1 TRBV18 .
CASSLSRTAFLYGYTF 16 TRBJ1-2 TRBV3-1/TRBV3-2 .
CATSDQTGAYGYTF 14 TRBJ1-2 TRBV24-1 few
CASSLAGTGTIYEQYF 16 TRBJ2-7 TRBV28 few
CASREGVNEKLFF 13 TRBJ1-4 TRBV2 .
CASSFGQFYTEAFF 14 TRBJ1-1 TRBV14 .
CASSDSQGPDTQYF 14 TRBJ2-3 TRBV6-4 few
CASSPGRSTNTGELFF 16 TRBJ2-2 TRBV19 .
CASSQDRRDRGQPQHF 16 TRBJ1-5 TRBV4-2 .
CASSLTGVNVLTF 13 TRBJ2-6 TRBV12-3/TRBV12-4 .
CASSRLAGPRETQYF 15 TRBJ2-5 TRBV6-5 few
CASSAQGSPGELFF 14 TRBJ2-2 TRBV5-1 .
CASSVGTSSNNEQFF 15 TRBJ2-1 TRBV9 .
CASSPGILQGEVTEAFF 17 TRBJ1-1 TRBV18 once
CASSSQAWQPYNEQFF 16 TRBJ2-1 TRBV7-3 .
CASSLVQAKTEAFF 14 TRBJ1-1 TRBV5-1 .
CASSQSEKYGYTF 13 TRBJ1-2 TRBV3-1/TRBV3-2 .
CASSSRTGGYNEQFF 15 TRBJ2-1 TRBV5-4 .
CASSPSKRDLYGYTF 15 TRBJ1-2 TRBV9 once
CATRLRKDPDTQYF 14 TRBJ2-3 TRBV19 once
CASSRSQGDYGYTF 14 TRBJ1-2 TRBV4-1 .
CASSPRTGTIPYEQYF 16 TRBJ2-7 TRBV4-1 few
CASSRGTVHNSPLHF 15 TRBJ1-6 TRBV18 .
CASAMGGNYEQYF 13 TRBJ2-7 TRBV18 .
CASSASPGGCGYTF 14 TRBJ1-2 TRBV21-1 .
CASSSLTGLLSYEQYF 16 TRBJ2-7 TRBV27 once